This T cell receptor (beta chain) came from a study of T cells in Graves' hyperthyroidism and ophthalmopathy. TCR beta CDR3 sequences were amplified from RNA transcripts. First-round RT-PCR with HTBI primers amplified the TCR CDR3 region. TCRdb called the multiplex PCR reads again in MiXCR, with one record for every CDR3 protein. The sample shows about 510,000 distinct CDR3 sequences, about 45% of them seen only once. The specimen was peripheral blood or thyroid tissue (not recorded which). The TCR originated in an adult woman with Graves' disease, either hyperthyroidism or ophthalmopathy (not recorded which).

CDR3 in DNA: TGTGCCATCAGTGAGACTAAAGGGGGGTCCCTCCACTTT. This codes for CAISETKGGSLHF. V gene TRBV10-3 combines with J gene TRBJ1-6; maybe TRBD1 (6 bases). The length of the CDR3 is 13 residues. Between the trimmed V and J ends, which lost 2 bases and 14 bases, there was a span of 13 bases. Germline V lookup: CDR1 ENHRY, CDR2 SYGVKD.